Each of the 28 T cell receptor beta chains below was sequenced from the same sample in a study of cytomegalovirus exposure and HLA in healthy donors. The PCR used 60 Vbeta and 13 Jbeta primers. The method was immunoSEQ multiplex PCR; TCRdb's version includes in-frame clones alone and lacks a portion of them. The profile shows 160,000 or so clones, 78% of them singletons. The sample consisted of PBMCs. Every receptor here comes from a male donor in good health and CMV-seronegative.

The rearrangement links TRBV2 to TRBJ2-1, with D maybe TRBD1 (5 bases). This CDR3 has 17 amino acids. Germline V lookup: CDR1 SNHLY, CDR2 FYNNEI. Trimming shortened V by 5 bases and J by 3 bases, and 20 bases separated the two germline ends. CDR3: CASSNRFGRVIYNEQFF. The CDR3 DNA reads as TGTGCCAGCAGTAACCGTTTCGGCAGGGTGATCTACAATGAGCAGTTCTTC.

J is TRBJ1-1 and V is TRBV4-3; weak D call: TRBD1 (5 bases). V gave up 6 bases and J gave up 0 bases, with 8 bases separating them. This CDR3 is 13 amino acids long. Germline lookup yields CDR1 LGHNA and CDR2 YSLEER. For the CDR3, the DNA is TGCGCCAGCAGGTGGGGCTTGAACACTGAAGCTTTCTTT. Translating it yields CASRWGLNTEAFF.

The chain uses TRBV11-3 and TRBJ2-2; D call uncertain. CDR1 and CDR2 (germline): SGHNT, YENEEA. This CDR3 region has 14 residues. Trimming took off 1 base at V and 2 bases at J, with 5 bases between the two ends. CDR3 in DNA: TGTGCCAGCAGCTTAGCACAAAACACCGGGGAGCTGTTTTTT. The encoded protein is CASSLAQNTGELFF.

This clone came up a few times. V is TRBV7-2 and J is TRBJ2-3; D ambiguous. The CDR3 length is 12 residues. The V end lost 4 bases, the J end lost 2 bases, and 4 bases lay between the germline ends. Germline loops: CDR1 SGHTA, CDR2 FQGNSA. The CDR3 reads CASSYYTDTQYF. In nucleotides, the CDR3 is TGTGCCAGCAGCTACTACACAGATACGCAGTATTTT.

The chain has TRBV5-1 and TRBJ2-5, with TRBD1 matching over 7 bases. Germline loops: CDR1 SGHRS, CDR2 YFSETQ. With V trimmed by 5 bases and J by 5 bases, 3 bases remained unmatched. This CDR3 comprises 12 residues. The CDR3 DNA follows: TGCGCCAGCAGAGGGGGCGGGGAGACCCAGTACTTC. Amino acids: CASRGGGETQYF.

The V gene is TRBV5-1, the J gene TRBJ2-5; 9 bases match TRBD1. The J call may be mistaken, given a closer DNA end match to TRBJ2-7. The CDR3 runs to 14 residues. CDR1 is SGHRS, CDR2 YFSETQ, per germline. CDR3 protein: CASSSAGQGNEQYF. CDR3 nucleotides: TGCGCCAGCAGCTCTGCCGGACAGGGGAACGAGCAGTACTTC.

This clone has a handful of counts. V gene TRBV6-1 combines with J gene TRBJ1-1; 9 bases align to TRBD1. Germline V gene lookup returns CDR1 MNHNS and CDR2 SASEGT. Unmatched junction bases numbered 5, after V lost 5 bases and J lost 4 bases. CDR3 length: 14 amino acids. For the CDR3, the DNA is TGTGCCAGCAGTTCCGGACAGGGGACCACTGAAGCTTTCTTT. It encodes CASSSGQGTTEAFF.

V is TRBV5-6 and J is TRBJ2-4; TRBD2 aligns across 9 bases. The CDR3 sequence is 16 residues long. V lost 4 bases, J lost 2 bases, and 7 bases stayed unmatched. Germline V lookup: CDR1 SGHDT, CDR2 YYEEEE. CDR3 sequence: CASSRSGSFTKNIQYF. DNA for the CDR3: TGTGCCAGCAGCCGTAGCGGGAGCTTTACCAAAAACATTCAGTACTTC.

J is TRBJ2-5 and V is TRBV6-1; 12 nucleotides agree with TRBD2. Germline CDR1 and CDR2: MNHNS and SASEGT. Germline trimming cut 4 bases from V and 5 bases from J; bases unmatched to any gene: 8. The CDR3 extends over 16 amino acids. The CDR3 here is CASSATSGGFGETQYF. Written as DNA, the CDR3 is TGTGCCAGCAGTGCGACTAGCGGGGGCTTTGGTGAGACCCAGTACTTC.

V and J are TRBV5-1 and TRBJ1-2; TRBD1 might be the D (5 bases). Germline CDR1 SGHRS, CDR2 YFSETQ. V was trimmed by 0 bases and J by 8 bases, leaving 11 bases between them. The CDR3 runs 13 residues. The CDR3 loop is CASSLEGAKGYTF. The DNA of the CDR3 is TGCGCCAGCAGCTTGGAAGGGGCTAAGGGCTACACCTTC.

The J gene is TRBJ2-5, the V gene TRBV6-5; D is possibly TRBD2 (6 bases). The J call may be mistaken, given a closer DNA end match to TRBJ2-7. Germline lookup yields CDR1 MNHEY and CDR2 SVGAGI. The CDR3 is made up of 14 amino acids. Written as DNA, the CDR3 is TGTGCCAGCAGTTACACGGGGGACTCCTACGAGCAGTACTTC. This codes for CASSYTGDSYEQYF.

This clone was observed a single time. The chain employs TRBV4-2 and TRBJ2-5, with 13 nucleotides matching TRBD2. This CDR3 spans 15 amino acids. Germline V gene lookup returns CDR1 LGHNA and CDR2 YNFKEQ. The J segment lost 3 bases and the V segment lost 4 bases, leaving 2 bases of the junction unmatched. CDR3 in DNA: TGTGCCAGCAGCCCACTAGCGGGGGGGGAAGAGACCCAGTACTTC. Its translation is CASSPLAGGEETQYF.

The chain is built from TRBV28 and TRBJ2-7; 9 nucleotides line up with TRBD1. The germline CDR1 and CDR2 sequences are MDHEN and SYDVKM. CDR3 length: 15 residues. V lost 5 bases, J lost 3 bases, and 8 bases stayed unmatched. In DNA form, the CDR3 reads TGTGCCAGCAGTACACCGGGACAGGGCCGCTACGAGCAGTACTTC. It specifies CASSTPGQGRYEQYF. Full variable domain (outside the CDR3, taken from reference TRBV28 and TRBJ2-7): DVKVTQSSRYLVKRTGEKVFLECVQDMDHENMFWYRQDPGLGLRLIYFSYDVKMKEKGDIPEGYSVSREKKERFSLILESASTNQTSMYLCASSTPGQGRYEQYFGPGTRLTVT.

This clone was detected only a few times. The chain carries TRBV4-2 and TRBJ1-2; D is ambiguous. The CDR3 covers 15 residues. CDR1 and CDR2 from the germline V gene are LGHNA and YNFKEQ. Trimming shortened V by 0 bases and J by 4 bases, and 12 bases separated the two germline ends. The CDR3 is CASSQDASTGYGYTF. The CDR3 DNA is TGTGCCAGCAGCCAAGATGCTTCAACGGGCTATGGCTACACCTTC.

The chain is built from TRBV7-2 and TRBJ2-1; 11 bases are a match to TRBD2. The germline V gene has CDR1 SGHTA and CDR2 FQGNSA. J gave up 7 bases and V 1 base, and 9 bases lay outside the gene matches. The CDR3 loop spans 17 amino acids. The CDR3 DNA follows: TGTGCCAGCAGCTTAGTCCCTAGCGGGGGGAAAACGAATGAGCAGTTCTTC. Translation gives CASSLVPSGGKTNEQFF.

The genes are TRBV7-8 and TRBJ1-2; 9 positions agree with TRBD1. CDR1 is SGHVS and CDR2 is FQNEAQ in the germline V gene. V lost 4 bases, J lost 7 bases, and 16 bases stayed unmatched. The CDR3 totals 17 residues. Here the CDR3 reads CASSSEWGQGRLAGYTF. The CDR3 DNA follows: TGTGCCAGCAGCTCGGAGTGGGGACAGGGAAGATTAGCTGGCTACACCTTC.

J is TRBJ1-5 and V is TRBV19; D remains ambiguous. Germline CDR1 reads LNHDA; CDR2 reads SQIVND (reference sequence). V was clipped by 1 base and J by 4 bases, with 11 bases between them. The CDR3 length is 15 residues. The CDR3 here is CASSIGQAINQPQHF. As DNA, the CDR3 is TGTGCCAGTAGTATAGGGCAGGCGATAAATCAGCCCCAGCATTTT.

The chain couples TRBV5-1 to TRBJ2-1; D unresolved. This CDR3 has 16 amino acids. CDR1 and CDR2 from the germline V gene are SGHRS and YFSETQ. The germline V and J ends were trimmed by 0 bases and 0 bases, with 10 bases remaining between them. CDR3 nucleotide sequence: TGCGCCAGCAGCTTGGGTACTATCCGCTCCTACAATGAGCAGTTCTTC. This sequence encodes CASSLGTIRSYNEQFF.

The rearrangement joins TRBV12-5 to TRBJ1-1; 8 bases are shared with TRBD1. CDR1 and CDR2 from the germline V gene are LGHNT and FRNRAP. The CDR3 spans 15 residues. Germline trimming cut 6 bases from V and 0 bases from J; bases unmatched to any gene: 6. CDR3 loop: CASGPGQALNTEAFF. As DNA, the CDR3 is TGTGCTAGTGGCCCGGGACAGGCATTGAACACTGAAGCTTTCTTT.

CDR3 in amino acids: CASSLVTGSRTDTQYF. DNA of the CDR3: TGTGCCAGCAGCTTAGTCACCGGGAGCCGCACAGATACGCAGTATTTT. The chain has TRBV7-9 and TRBJ2-3; D is perhaps TRBD2 (6 bases). CDR1 is SEHNR, CDR2 FQNEAQ, per germline (reference sequence). Trimming removed 1 base at V and 1 base at J, with 12 bases between. This CDR3 contains 16 residues.

The CDR3 DNA reads as TGCGCCAGCAGCCAAGCGGGCGCGGGACGGACAGATACGCAGTATTTT. Translation: CASSQAGAGRTDTQYF. This sequence joins TRBV4-1 and TRBJ2-3, with a possible D match to TRBD2 (6 bases). V lost 1 base to trimming and J lost 3 bases, with 14 bases between them. Germline CDR1 is MGHRA and CDR2 is YSYEKL. The length of the CDR3 is 16 residues.

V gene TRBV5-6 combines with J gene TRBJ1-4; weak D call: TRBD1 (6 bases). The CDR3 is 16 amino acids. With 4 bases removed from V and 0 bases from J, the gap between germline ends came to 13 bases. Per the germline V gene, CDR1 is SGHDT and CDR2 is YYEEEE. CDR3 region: CASSQLDRSTNEKLFF. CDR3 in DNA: TGTGCCAGCAGCCAACTAGACAGGTCAACTAATGAAAAACTGTTTTTT.

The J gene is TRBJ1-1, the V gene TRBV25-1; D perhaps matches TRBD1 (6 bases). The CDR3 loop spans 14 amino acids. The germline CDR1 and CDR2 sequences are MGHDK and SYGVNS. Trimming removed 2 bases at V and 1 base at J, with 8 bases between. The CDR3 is CASSERGGNTEAFF. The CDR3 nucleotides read TGTGCCAGCAGTGAAAGAGGGGGGAACACTGAAGCTTTCTTT.

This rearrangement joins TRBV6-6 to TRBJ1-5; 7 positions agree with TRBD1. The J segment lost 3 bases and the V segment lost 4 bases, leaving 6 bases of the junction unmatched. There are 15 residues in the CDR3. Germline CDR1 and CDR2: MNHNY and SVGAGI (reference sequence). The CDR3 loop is CASSFPGQPNQPQHF. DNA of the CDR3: TGTGCCAGCAGTTTCCCGGGACAGCCCAATCAGCCCCAGCATTTT.

CDR3 nucleotide sequence: TGCGCCAGCAGCCATGGACTGCCCTCCTACGAGCAGTACTTC. As protein: CASSHGLPSYEQYF. The gene calls are TRBV4-3 and TRBJ2-7; maybe TRBD2 (5 bases). V lost 3 bases to trimming and J lost 0 bases, with 9 bases between them. This CDR3 region has 14 residues. The germline gives CDR1 LGHNA, CDR2 YSLEER.

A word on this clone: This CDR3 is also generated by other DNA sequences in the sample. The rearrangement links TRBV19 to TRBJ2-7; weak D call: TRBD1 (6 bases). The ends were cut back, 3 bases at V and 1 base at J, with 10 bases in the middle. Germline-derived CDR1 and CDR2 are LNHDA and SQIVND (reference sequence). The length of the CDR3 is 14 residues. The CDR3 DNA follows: TGTGCCAGTAGTATTCAGACAGGTTCCTACGAGCAGTACTTC. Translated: CASSIQTGSYEQYF.

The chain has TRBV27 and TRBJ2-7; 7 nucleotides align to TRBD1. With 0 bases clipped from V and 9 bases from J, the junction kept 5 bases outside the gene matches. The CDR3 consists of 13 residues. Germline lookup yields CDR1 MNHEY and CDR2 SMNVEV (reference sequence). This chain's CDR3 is CASSLSTGLSQYF. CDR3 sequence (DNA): TGTGCCAGCAGTTTATCGACAGGGCTCTCGCAGTACTTC.

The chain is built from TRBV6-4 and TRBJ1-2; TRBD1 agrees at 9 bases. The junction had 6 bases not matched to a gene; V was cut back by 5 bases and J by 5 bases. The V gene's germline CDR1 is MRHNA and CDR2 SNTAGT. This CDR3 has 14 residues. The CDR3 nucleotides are TGTGCCAGCAGTCTAACGGGACAGGGATATGGCTACACCTTC. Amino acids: CASSLTGQGYGYTF.